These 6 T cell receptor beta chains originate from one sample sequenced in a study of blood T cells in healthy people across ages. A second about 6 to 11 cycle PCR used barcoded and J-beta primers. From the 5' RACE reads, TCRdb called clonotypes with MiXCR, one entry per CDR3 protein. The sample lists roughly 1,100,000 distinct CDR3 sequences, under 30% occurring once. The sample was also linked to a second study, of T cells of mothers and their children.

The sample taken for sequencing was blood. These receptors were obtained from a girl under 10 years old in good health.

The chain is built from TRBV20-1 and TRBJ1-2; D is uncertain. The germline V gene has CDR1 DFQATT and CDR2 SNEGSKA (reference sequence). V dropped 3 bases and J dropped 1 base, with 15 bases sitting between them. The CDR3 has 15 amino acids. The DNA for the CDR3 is TGCAGTGCTAGCCCCCCGCAGGCCCTTAACTATGGCTACACCTTC. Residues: CSASPPQALNYGYTF.

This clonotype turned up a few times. CDR3 residues: CASSERGEGNTEAFF. The CDR3 coding sequence is TGTGCCAGCAGTGAACGGGGTGAGGGAAACACTGAAGCTTTCTTT. The chain is built from TRBV6-1 and TRBJ1-1, with unresolved D. Germline V gene sequence: CDR1 MNHNS, CDR2 SASEGT. The CDR3 loop spans 15 amino acids. Trimming cost V 2 bases and J 2 bases, with 12 bases left between them.

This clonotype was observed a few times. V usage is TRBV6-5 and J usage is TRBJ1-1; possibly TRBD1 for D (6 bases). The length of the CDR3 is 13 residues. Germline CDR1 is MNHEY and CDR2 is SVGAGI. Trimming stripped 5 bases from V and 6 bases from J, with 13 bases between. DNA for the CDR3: TGTGCCAGCAGTCAAAGGGGGGACTCTGAAGCTTTCTTT. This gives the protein CASSQRGDSEAFF.

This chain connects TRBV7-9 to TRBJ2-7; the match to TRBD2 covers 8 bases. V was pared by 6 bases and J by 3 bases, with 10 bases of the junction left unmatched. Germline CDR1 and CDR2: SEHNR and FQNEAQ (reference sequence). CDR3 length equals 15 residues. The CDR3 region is CASSLPGLGGYEQYF. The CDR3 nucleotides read TGTGCCAGCAGTCTCCCGGGACTAGGGGGCTACGAGCAGTACTTC.

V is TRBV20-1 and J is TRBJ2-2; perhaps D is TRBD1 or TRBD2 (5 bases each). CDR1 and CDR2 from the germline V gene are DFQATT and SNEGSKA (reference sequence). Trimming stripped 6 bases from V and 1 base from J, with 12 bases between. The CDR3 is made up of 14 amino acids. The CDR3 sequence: CSARGRENTGELFF. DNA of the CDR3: TGCAGTGCGAGGGGACGGGAGAACACCGGGGAGCTGTTTTTT.

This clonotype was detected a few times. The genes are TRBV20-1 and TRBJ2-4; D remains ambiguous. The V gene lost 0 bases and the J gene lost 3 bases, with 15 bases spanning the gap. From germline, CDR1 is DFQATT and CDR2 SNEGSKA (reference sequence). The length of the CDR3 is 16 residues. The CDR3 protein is CSARDLEFASKNIQYF. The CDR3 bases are TGCAGTGCTAGAGATTTGGAATTCGCCAGCAAAAACATTCAGTACTTC.